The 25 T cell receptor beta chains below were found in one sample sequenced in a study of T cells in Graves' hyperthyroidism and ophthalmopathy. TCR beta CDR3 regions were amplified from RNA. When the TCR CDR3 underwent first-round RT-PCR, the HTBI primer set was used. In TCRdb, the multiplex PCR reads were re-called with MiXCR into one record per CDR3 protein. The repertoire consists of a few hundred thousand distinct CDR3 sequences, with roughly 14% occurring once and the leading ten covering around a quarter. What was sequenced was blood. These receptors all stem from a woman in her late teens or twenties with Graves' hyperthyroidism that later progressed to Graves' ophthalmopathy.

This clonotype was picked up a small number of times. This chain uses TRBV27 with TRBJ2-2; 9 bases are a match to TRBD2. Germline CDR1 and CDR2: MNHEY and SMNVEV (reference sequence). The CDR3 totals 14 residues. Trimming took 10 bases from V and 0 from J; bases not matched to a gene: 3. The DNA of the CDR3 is TGTGCCACCCTAGCGGGAACGAACACCGGGGAGCTGTTTTTT. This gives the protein CATLAGTNTGELFF.

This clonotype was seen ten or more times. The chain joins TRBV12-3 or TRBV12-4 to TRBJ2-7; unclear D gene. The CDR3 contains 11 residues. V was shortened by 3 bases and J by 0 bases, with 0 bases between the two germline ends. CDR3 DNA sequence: TGTGCCAGCAGTTTCTCCTACGAGCAGTACTTC. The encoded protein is CASSFSYEQYF.

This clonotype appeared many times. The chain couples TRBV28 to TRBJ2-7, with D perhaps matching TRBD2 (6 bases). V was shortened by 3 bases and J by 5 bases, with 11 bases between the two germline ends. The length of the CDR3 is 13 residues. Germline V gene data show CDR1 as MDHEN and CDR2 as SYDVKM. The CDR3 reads CASSFPSEHEQYF. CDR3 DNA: TGTGCCAGCAGTTTCCCTAGCGAACACGAGCAGTACTTC.

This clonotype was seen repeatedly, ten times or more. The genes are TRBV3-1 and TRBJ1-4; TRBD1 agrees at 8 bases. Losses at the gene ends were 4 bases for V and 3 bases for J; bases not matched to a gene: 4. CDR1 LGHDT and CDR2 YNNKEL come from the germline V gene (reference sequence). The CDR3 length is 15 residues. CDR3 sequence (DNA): TGTGCCAGCAGCCGAGGGACAGGAGCTAATGAAAAACTGTTTTTT. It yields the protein CASSRGTGANEKLFF. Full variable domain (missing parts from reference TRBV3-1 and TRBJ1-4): DTAVSQTPKYLVTQMGNDKSIKCEQNLGHDTMYWYKQDSKKFLKIMFSYNNKELIINETVPNRFSPKSPDKAHLNLHINSLELGDSAVYFCASSRGTGANEKLFFGSGTQLSVL.

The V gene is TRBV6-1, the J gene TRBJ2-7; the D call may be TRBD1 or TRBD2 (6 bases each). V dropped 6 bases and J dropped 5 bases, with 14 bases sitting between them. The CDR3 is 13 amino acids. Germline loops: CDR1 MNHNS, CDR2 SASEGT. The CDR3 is CASRTPGGNEQYF. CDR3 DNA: TGTGCCAGCAGGACCCCCGGGGGCAACGAGCAGTACTTC.

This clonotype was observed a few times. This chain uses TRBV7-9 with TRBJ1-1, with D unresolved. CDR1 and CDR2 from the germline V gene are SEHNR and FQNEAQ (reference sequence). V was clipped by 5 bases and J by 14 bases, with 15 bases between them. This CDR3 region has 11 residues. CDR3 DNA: TGTGCCAGCAGCCCTGAGCAGGCGGCCTTCTTT. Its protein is CASSPEQAAFF.

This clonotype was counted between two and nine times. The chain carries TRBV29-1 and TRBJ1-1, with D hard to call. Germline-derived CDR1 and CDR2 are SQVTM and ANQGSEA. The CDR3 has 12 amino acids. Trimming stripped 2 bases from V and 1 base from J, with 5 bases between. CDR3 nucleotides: TGCAGCGTTGAACCCAGGAACACTGAAGCTTTCTTT. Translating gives CSVEPRNTEAFF.

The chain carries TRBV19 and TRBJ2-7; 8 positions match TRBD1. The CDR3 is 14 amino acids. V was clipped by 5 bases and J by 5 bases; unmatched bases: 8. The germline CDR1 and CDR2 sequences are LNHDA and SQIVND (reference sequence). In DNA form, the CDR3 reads TGTGCCAGTAGTGCGGACAGGGTCACCGACGAGCAGTACTTC. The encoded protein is CASSADRVTDEQYF.

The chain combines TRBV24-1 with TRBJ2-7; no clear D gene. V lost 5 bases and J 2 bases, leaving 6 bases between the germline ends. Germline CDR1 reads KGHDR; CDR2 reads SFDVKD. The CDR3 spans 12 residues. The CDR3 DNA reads TGTGCCACCAGTGCTGGTCCCTACGAGCAGTACTTC. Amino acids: CATSAGPYEQYF.

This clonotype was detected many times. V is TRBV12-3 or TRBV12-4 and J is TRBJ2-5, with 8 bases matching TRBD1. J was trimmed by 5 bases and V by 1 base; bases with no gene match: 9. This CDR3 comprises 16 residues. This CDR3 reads CASSLDVQGAGETQYF. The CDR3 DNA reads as TGTGCCAGCAGTTTAGATGTGCAGGGGGCAGGGGAGACCCAGTACTTC.

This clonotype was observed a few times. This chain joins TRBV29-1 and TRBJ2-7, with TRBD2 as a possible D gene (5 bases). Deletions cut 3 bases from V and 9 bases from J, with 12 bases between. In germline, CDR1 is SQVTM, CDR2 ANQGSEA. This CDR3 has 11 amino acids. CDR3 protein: CSVDEGLVQYF. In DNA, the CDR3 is TGCAGCGTTGATGAGGGATTGGTGCAGTACTTC.

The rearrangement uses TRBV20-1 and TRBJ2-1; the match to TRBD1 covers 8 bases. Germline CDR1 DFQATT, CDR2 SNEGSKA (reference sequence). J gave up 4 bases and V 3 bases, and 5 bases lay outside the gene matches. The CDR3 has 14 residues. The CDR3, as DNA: TGCAGTGCTAGGTGGGACAGGTTTTACAATGAGCAGTTCTTC. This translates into CSARWDRFYNEQFF.

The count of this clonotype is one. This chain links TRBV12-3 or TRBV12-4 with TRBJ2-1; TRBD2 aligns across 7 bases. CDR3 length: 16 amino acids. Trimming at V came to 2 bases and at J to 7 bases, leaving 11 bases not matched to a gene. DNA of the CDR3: TGTGCCAGCAGTTTAAGGCTAGCGGAGAGGTATAATGAGCAGTTCTTC. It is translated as CASSLRLAERYNEQFF.

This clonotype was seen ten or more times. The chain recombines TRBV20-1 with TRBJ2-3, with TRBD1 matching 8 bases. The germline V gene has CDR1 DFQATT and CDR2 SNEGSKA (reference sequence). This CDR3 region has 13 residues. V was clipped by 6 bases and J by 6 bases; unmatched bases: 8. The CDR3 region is CSAPTGEWDTQYF. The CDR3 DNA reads TGCAGTGCCCCGACAGGGGAGTGGGATACGCAGTATTTT.

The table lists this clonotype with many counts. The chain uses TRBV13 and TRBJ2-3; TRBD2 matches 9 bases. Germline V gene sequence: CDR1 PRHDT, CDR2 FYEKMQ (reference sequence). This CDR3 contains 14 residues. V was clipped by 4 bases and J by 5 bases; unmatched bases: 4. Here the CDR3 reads CASSSGLARDTQYF. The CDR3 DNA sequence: TGTGCCAGCAGCTCCGGACTAGCGAGAGATACGCAGTATTTT.

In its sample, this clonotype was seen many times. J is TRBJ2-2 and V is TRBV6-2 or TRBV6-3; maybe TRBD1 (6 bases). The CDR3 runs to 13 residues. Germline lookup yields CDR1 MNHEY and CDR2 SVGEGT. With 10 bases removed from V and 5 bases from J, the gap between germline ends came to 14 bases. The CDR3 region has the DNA TGTGCCACCCTGCCGCAGGGGACCGGGGAGCTGTTTTTT. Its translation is CATLPQGTGELFF.

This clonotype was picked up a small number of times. CDR3 sequence reads: CSASNPRATDTQYF. DNA for the CDR3: TGCAGTGCTAGTAATCCGCGGGCCACAGATACGCAGTATTTT. The chain joins TRBV20-1 to TRBJ2-3; D might be TRBD2 (5 bases). Germline V gene lookup returns CDR1 DFQATT and CDR2 SNEGSKA (reference sequence). The germline V and J ends were trimmed by 3 bases and 2 bases, with 12 bases remaining between them. This CDR3 is built from 14 residues.

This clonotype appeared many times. The CDR3 nucleotides are TGTGCCAGCAATACGGGACAATACAATGAGCAGTTCTTC. Translated: CASNTGQYNEQFF. This chain uses TRBV12-3 or TRBV12-4 with TRBJ2-1, with a possible D match to TRBD1 (6 bases). V dropped 7 bases and J dropped 4 bases, with 11 bases sitting between them. This CDR3 has 13 residues.

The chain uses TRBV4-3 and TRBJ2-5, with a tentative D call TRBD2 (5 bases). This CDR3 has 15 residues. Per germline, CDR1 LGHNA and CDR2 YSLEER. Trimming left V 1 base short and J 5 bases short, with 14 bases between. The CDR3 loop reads CASSQARDGWETQYF. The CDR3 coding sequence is TGCGCCAGCAGCCAAGCCCGGGATGGGTGGGAGACCCAGTACTTC.

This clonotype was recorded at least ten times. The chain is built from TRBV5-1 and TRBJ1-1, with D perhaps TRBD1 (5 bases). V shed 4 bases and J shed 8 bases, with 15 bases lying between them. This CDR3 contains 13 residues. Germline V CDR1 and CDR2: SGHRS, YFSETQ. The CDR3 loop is CASSRSPGPEAFF. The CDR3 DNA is TGCGCCAGCAGCCGGTCTCCGGGGCCCGAAGCTTTCTTT.

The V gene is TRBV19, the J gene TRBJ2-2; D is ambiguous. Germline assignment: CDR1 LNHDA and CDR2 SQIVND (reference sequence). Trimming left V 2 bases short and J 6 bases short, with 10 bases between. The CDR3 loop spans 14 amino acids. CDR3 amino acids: CASSITVFSGELFF. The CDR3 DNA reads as TGTGCCAGTAGTATAACGGTCTTTTCCGGGGAGCTGTTTTTT.

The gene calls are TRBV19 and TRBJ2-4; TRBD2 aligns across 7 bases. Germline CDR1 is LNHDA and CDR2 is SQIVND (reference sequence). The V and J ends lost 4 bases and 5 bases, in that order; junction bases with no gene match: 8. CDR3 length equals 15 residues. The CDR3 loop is CASSNRRLAENIQYF. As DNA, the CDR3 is TGTGCCAGTAGTAACCGGCGGCTAGCGGAAAACATTCAGTACTTC.

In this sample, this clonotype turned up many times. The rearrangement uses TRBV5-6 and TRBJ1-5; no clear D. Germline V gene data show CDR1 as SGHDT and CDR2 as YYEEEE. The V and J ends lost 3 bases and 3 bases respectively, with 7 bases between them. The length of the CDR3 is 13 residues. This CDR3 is CASSYGPNQPQHF. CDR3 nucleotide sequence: TGTGCCAGCAGCTACGGGCCCAATCAGCCCCAGCATTTT.

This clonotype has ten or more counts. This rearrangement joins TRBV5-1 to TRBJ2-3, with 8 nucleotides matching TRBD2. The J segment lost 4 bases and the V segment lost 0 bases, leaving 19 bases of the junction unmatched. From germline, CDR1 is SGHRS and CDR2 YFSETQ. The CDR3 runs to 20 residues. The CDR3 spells CASSLANSGSPGRKSDTQYF. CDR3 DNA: TGCGCCAGCAGCTTGGCGAACAGCGGGAGCCCCGGGAGAAAGTCAGATACGCAGTATTTT.

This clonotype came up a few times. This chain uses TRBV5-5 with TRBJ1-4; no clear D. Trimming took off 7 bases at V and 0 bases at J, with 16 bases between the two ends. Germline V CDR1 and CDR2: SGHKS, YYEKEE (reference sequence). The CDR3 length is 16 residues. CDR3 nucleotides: TGTGCCAGCGCCCCCCTGTTAAGTGCAACTAATGAAAAACTGTTTTTT. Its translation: CASAPLLSATNEKLFF.